The 22 T cell receptor beta chains below all came from one sample that was sequenced in a study of T-cell memory formation after mild COVID-19. TCRdb processed the 5' RACE reads anew with MiXCR; each CDR3 protein has one entry. This table has around 200,000 distinct CDR3 sequences, roughly 23% appearing once. The sequenced sample consisted of PBMCs or a T cell subset sorted from them (not recorded which). Receptor source: an adult woman who had mild COVID-19 (a few samples of this study predate the infection). Cell type and time point are not known.

The V call is TRBV12-3 or TRBV12-4, the J call TRBJ2-1, with 11 bases matching TRBD2. CDR3 length equals 13 residues. Trimming removed 8 bases from V and 6 bases from J; junction bases left unmatched: 3. The CDR3 region has the DNA TGTGCCAGCGGTACTAGCGGGAGCAATGAGCAGTTCTTC. It is translated as CASGTSGSNEQFF.

The V and J genes are TRBV5-1 and TRBJ1-2; D gene ambiguous. The CDR3 consists of 15 residues. Germline V gives CDR1 SGHRS, CDR2 YFSETQ. Trimming left V 7 bases short and J 0 bases short, with 16 bases between. The CDR3 loop is CASLIGPESNYGYTF. The DNA of the CDR3 is TGCGCCAGCCTCATCGGACCGGAATCTAACTATGGCTACACCTTC.

Concerning this clonotype itself: The junction and the germline gene differ at one end; a read error may be behind it. The chain is built from TRBV7-9 and TRBJ2-7, with 8 positions matching TRBD1. Germline assignment: CDR1 SEHNR and CDR2 FQNEAQ (reference sequence). This CDR3 contains 13 residues. The CDR3 bases are TGTGCCATCAGCCCGCCAGGGGGCAGGGAGCAGTACTTC. Translating it yields CAISPPGGREQYF.

The V and J genes are TRBV7-9 and TRBJ2-7, with D perhaps TRBD2 (5 bases). Germline-derived CDR1 and CDR2 are SEHNR and FQNEAQ (reference sequence). V lost 0 bases, J lost 2 bases, and 14 bases lay in between. This CDR3 region has 16 residues. CDR3 DNA: TGTGCCAGCAGCTTAGCGATAGGAGCGGATGCCTACGAGCAGTACTTC. This gives the protein CASSLAIGADAYEQYF.

This clonotype was counted between two and nine times. The chain links TRBV12-3 or TRBV12-4 to TRBJ1-1, with D unresolved. V was shortened by 3 bases and J by 4 bases, with 6 bases between the two germline ends. CDR3 length: 12 residues. The chain's CDR3 is CASSFGSTEAFF. CDR3 bases: TGTGCCAGCAGTTTCGGGTCCACTGAAGCTTTCTTT.

The chain uses TRBV27 and TRBJ1-5; 9 bases map to TRBD1. V dropped 5 bases and J dropped 6; count of bases not matched to a gene: 5. In germline, CDR1 is MNHEY, CDR2 SMNVEV (reference sequence). The CDR3 runs to 14 residues. This chain's CDR3 is CASSLQGARQPQHF. The CDR3 coding sequence is TGTGCCAGCAGTCTACAGGGGGCTCGTCAGCCCCAGCATTTT.

This clonotype was seen only a few times. The rearrangement links TRBV23-1 to TRBJ2-1; perhaps TRBD2 as D (6 bases). TRBV23-1 is an ORF; its function is uncertain. Trimming took off 0 bases at V and 10 bases at J, with 16 bases between the two ends. CDR3 length: 15 amino acids. CDR3 region: CASSQSQTRPNEQFF. CDR3 nucleotide sequence: TGCGCCAGCAGTCAATCGCAGACTAGGCCCAACGAGCAGTTCTTC.

This chain uses TRBV19 with TRBJ2-7; 11 nucleotides line up with TRBD2. Germline V CDR1 and CDR2: LNHDA, SQIVND (reference sequence). The CDR3 consists of 18 residues. The V and J ends lost 3 bases and 0 bases, in that order; junction bases with no gene match: 10. This chain's CDR3 is CASSMSGTSGRSSYEQYF. CDR3 nucleotides: TGTGCCAGTAGTATGTCCGGGACTAGCGGAAGAAGCTCCTACGAGCAGTACTTC.

This clonotype has a handful of counts. The chain couples TRBV20-1 to TRBJ2-7; D might be TRBD1 (5 bases). The V gene's germline CDR1 is DFQATT and CDR2 SNEGSKA (reference sequence). Trimming removed 0 bases at V and 2 bases at J, with 11 bases between. This CDR3 has 14 amino acids. CDR3 region: CSAREWQGPYEQYF. The CDR3 DNA reads TGCAGTGCTAGAGAATGGCAGGGCCCCTACGAGCAGTACTTC.

A few counts support this clonotype. The rearrangement joins TRBV7-8 to TRBJ1-1; D is ambiguous. Trimming removed 2 bases at V and 2 bases at J, with 9 bases between. Per germline, CDR1 SGHVS and CDR2 FQNEAQ. This CDR3 region has 14 residues. The CDR3 region has the DNA TGTGCCAGCAGCTTATTGGCGGACAACACTGAAGCTTTCTTT. This codes for CASSLLADNTEAFF. The full variable domain, with the rest looked up from reference TRBV7-8 and TRBJ1-1, is GAGVSQSPRYKVAKRGQDVALRCDPISGHVSLFWYQQALGQGPEFLTYFQNEAQLDKSGLPSDRFFAERPEGSVSTLKIQRTQQEDSAVYLCASSLLADNTEAFFGQGTRLTVV.

As regards this clonotype: An end of the junction differs from the germline gene, which may be a read error. This chain joins TRBV6-2 or TRBV6-3 and TRBJ2-5; D may be TRBD1 or TRBD2 (5 bases each). The CDR3 is 15 residues long. The germline V gene has CDR1 MNHEY and CDR2 SVGEGT. For the CDR3, the DNA is TGTGCCAGCAGTTACCTCGGGGCGATCGGAGAGACCAAGTACTTC. Residues: CASSYLGAIGETKYF.

This chain uses TRBV29-1 with TRBJ2-1, with D perhaps matching TRBD2 (6 bases). With 4 bases removed from V and 0 bases from J, the gap between germline ends came to 10 bases. This CDR3 spans 14 amino acids. Germline-derived CDR1 and CDR2 are SQVTM and ANQGSEA. The CDR3 protein is CSVVADSSYNEQFF. CDR3 sequence (DNA): TGCAGCGTTGTAGCGGATAGCTCCTACAATGAGCAGTTCTTC.

This clonotype was found a few times. J is TRBJ2-7 and V is TRBV20-1, with 9 bases matching TRBD2. This CDR3 spans 14 amino acids. V shed 5 bases and J 4 bases; nucleotides not matched to a gene: 9. Germline V gene lookup returns CDR1 DFQATT and CDR2 SNEGSKA (reference sequence). The CDR3 region is CSARLADSDYEQYF. DNA for the CDR3: TGCAGTGCTCGACTAGCGGACAGTGATTACGAGCAGTACTTC.

This clonotype occurred a few times. CDR3: CASSSQGSQPQHF. The CDR3 DNA reads TGTGCCAGCAGCTCACAGGGGTCCCAGCCCCAGCATTTT. The chain uses TRBV5-6 and TRBJ1-5; 7 positions match TRBD1. V was pared by 3 bases and J by 7 bases, with 4 bases of the junction left unmatched. The germline gives CDR1 SGHDT, CDR2 YYEEEE. The CDR3 runs to 13 residues.

J is TRBJ1-5 and V is TRBV4-1, with unresolved D. The V gene's germline CDR1 is MGHRA and CDR2 YSYEKL. The V gene lost 0 bases and the J gene lost 3 bases, with 6 bases spanning the gap. The CDR3 consists of 14 residues. In DNA, the CDR3 is TGCGCCAGCAGCCAAGATTGGGACAATCAGCCCCAGCATTTT. Encoded protein: CASSQDWDNQPQHF.

Only a few counts were recorded for this clonotype. V is TRBV11-2 and J is TRBJ2-1; 9 nucleotides match TRBD2. V shed 1 base and J 3 bases; nucleotides not matched to a gene: 4. Germline-derived CDR1 and CDR2 are SGHAT and FQNNGV. The CDR3 is 16 residues long. The CDR3 nucleotides are TGTGCCAGCAGCTTAGTTCCTAGCGGGATCTACAATGAGCAGTTCTTC. Its translation: CASSLVPSGIYNEQFF.

The V call is TRBV7-9, the J call TRBJ2-5; 7 positions agree with TRBD2. V lost 0 bases to trimming and J lost 2 bases; unmatched junction nucleotides: 6. The CDR3 sequence is 16 residues long. Per germline, CDR1 SEHNR and CDR2 FQNEAQ (reference sequence). The CDR3 protein is CASSLASLAAQETQYF. For the CDR3, the DNA is TGTGCCAGCAGCTTAGCGTCTCTAGCGGCGCAAGAGACCCAGTACTTC. The full variable domain, completed using reference TRBV7-9 and TRBJ2-5, is DTGVSQNPRHKITKRGQNVTFRCDPISEHNRLYWYRQTLGQGPEFLTYFQNEAQLEKSRLLSDRFSAERPKGSFSTLEIQRTEQGDSAMYLCASSLASLAAQETQYFGPGTRLLVL.

The chain links TRBV12-3 or TRBV12-4 to TRBJ1-2; 7 bases match TRBD1. The trim removed 6 bases at V and 4 bases at J, leaving 8 bases unmatched. This CDR3 comprises 14 residues. CDR3 coding DNA: TGTGCCAGCAGCTACTCTGGGACAGCCTATGGCTACACCTTC. The encoded protein is CASSYSGTAYGYTF.

The table lists this clonotype with a few counts. The rearrangement joins TRBV4-3 to TRBJ1-5; D remains unclear. CDR1 is LGHNA, CDR2 YSLEER, per germline. V dropped 0 bases and J dropped 4 bases, with 4 bases sitting between them. The CDR3 sequence is 13 residues long. The CDR3 sequence is CASSQERNQPQHF. The CDR3 coding sequence is TGCGCCAGCAGCCAAGAAAGAAATCAGCCCCAGCATTTT.

This clonotype was observed a few times. V and J are TRBV7-6 and TRBJ2-7, with D perhaps TRBD1 or TRBD2 (6 bases each). The CDR3 is made up of 11 amino acids. V shed 8 bases and J shed 7 bases, with 12 bases lying between them. Germline CDR1 SGHVS, CDR2 FNYEAQ. CDR3 coding DNA: TGTGCCAGCGGAGAGGGGGGAGAGCAGTACTTC. Amino acids: CASGEGGEQYF. Together with reference TRBV7-6 and TRBJ2-7, the CDR3 gives the full variable domain: GAGVSQSPRYKVTKRGQDVALRCDPISGHVSLYWYRQALGQGPEFLTYFNYEAQQDKSGLPNDRFSAERPEGSISTLTIQRTEQRDSAMYRCASGEGGEQYFGPGTRLTVT.

The gene calls are TRBV9 and TRBJ2-7, with 14 bases lining up with TRBD2. This CDR3 has 15 amino acids. Germline V CDR1 and CDR2: SGDLS, YYNGEE. Trimming at V came to 4 bases and at J to 6 bases, leaving 6 bases not matched to a gene. The chain's CDR3 is CASSPPGLAGVEQYF. DNA of the CDR3: TGTGCCAGCAGCCCACCGGGACTAGCGGGAGTCGAGCAGTACTTC.

The gene calls are TRBV7-8 and TRBJ2-7; tentative D call: TRBD1 (6 bases). This CDR3 comprises 15 residues. Trimming left V 1 base short and J 3 bases short, with 13 bases between. Germline V gives CDR1 SGHVS, CDR2 FQNEAQ. The CDR3, as DNA: TGTGCCAGCAGCTTAGGAAGTCAGGGGAACTACGAGCAGTACTTC. Protein: CASSLGSQGNYEQYF.